The source of this T cell receptor (beta chain) is a study of identical twins. Study results and caveats: Out-of-frame beta chain sequences displayed weaker excess sharing between twins. The study drew conclusions from cross-sectional statistical analysis, not from following the same donors.

TCRdb reanalysed the 5' RACE reads using MiXCR and keeps one entry per CDR3 protein. Of some 300,000 distinct CDR3 sequences in the sample, roughly an eighth were seen once. At least ten counts were recorded for this clonotype. Its antigen is not known. Everyone who donated was a healthy Caucasian. The CDR3 totals 15 residues. The J segment lost 4 bases and the V segment lost 1 base, leaving 4 bases of the junction unmatched. Germline lookup yields CDR1 LGHNA and CDR2 YNFKEQ. The same data also went into a second study, on yellow fever vaccine responses in identical twins.

Sequencing was performed on CD8+ T cells sorted from blood. The chain carries TRBV4-2 and TRBJ2-1; 7 nucleotides agree with TRBD1. The sequence was obtained from a young woman in good health. The CDR3 reads CASSQARDSYNEQFF. CDR3 nucleotide sequence: TGTGCCAGCAGCCAAGCCCGGGACAGTTACAATGAGCAGTTCTTC.